The clone carrying this T cell receptor (beta chain) was seen only once. Its cognate antigen is unknown. The V end lost 3 bases, the J end lost 5 bases, and 23 bases lay between the germline ends. The CDR3 extends over 18 amino acids. These data belong to a study of CD8+ T cells in alopecia areata. Findings and caveats of the study: Scalp lesions, especially in alopecia totalis/universalis, had higher clonality than normal scalp. Among the 100 top clones, expanded CD8+ clones, like scalp clonality, were significantly decreased by tofacitinib.

The sequencing template was cDNA reverse transcribed from extracted RNA. The repertoire was sequenced with immunoSEQ multiplex PCR; TCRdb's copy has only in-frame clones and lacks some. The repertoire holds roughly 220,000 clones, roughly two fifths seen once, with almost 0.5% in the top ten. Treatment here: oral pan-JAK inhibitor, 5-10 mg twice daily. Obtained from alopecia areata patients were lesional scalp punch biopsies along with peripheral blood. PBMCs were stained for CD3, CD4 and CD8, and CD4+ and CD8+ T cells were sorted. This chain links TRBV23-1 with TRBJ1-5; no reliable D call. TRBV23-1 is recorded as an ORF, its role being uncertain. The source material was CD4+ T cells sorted from blood, sampled between weeks 30 and 35, from a patient treated with tofacitinib. The sequence was collected from a human donor with alopecia areata. In DNA form, the CDR3 reads TGCGCCAGCAGTCAGCCGCTAGCAGTCAATAGCGTCGATCAGCCCCAGCATTTT. The encoded protein is CASSQPLAVNSVDQPQHF.